This record covers a single T cell receptor (beta chain). The data derive from a study of blood T cell repertoires in COVID-19. Looking at the study overall: The analysed material was cDNA or gDNA that came from T cells, B-cell-depleted T cells, or PBMCs.

TCRdb's copy holds only in-frame clones and misses some; the assay was immunoSEQ multiplex PCR. Of 250,000 to 300,000 clones listed, 70% to 90% were seen once; the top ten hold 0.8% to 1%. The germline V gene has CDR1 MNHEY and CDR2 SMNVEV (reference sequence). The V and J ends lost 2 bases and 6 bases respectively, with 14 bases between them. The CDR3 is 15 amino acids. The TCR was taken from a woman in her thirties who had recovered from COVID-19. V and J are TRBV27 and TRBJ1-5, with D possibly TRBD1 on 5 matching bases. Material for sequencing was PBMCs or T cells enriched from blood (not recorded which). The CDR3 here is CASSLVAGRGQPQHF. CDR3 in DNA: TGTGCCAGCAGTTTAGTCGCAGGGAGGGGTCAGCCCCAGCATTTT.